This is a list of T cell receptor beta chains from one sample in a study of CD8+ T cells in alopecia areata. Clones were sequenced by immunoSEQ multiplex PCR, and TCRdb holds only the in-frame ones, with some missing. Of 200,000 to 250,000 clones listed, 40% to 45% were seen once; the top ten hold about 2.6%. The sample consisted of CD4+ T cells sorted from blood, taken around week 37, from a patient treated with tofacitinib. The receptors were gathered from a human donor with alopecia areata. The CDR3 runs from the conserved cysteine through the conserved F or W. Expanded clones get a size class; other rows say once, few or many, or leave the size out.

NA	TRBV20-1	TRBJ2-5	CSVEREVTQYF
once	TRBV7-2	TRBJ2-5	CASSLSSGTYQETQYF
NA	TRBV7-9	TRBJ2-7	CASSLAAGPYEQYF
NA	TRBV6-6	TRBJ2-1	CASTREGLHNEQFF
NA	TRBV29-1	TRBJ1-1	CSVIRGTEAFF
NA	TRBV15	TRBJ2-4	CATSRDPPVAKNIQYF
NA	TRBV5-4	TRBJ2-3	CASSFNPDTQYF
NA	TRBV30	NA	CAWTQGSYEQYF
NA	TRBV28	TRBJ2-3	CASSFSRASTDTQYF
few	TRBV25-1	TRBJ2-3	CASSELAATQYF
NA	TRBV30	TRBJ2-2	CAWTGTNTGELFF
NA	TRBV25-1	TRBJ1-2	CASSDSRHGYTF
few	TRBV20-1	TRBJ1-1	CSAFQGPEAFF
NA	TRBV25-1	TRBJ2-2	CASSELIGELFF
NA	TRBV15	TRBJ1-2	CATSRDSGLANYGYTF
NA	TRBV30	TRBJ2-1	CAWSASRTVIVSYNEQFF
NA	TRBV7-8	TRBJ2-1	CASSSNGLAGSDEQFF
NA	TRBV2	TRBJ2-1	CASSWRLAGGANEQFF
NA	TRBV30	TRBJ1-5	CAWSRATGNQPQHF
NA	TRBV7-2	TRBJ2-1	CASSFGLPGREQFF
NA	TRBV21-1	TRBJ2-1	CASSTSETGEGVNEQFF
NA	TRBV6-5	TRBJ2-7	CASIGRGRDEQYF
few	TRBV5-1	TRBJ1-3	CASSLDSSGNTIYF
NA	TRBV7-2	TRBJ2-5	CASLAGVAETQYF
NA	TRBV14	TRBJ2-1	CASSPTGNEQFF
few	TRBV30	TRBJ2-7	CACRFWDRATYEQYF
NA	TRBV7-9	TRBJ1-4	CASSLGDREEKLFF
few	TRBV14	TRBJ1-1	CASSRQGFTEAFF
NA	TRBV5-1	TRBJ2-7	CASSAIGDEQYF
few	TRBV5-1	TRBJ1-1	CASSLRQVNTEAFF
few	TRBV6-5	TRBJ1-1	CASSYETGRGEAFF
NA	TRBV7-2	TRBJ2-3	CASSLIGELASDTQYF
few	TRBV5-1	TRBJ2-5	CASSWPGLEETQYF